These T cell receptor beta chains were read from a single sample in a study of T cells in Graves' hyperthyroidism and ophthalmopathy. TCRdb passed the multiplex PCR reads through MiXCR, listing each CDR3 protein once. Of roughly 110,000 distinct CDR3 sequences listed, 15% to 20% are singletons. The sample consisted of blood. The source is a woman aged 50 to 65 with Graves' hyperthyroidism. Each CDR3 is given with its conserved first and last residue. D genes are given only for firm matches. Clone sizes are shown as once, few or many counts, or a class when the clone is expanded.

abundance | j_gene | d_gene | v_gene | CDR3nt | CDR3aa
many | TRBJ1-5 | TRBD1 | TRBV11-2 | TGTGCCAGCAGCTGGACATCAGGGGGGGGACAGCCCCAGCATTTT | CASSWTSGGGQPQHF
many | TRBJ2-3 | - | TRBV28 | - | CASSSSYLLAGNTDTQYF
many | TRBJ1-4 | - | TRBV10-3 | TGTGCCATCAGCTCTGCCGGGACTGTCGGTGAAAAACTGTTTTTT | CAISSAGTVGEKLFF
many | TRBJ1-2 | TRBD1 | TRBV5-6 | TGTGCCAGCAGCTTGGTGGCAGGGGGTGGCTACACCTTC | CASSLVAGGGYTF
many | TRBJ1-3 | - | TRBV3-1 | TGTGCCAGCAGCCCTCGTAGGGGAAACACCATATATTTT | CASSPRRGNTIYF
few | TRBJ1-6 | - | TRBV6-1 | TGTGCCAGCAGTTTTAGGGAAAATTCACCCCTCCACTTT | CASSFRENSPLHF
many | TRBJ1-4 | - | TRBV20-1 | TGCAGTGCTACGGACAGATCTAATGAAAAACTGTTTTTT | CSATDRSNEKLFF
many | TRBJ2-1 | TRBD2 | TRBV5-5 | TGTGCCAGCAGCTTGGTTGCTAGCGGGAGGAATGAGCAGTTCTTC | CASSLVASGRNEQFF
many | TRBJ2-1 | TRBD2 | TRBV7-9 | TGTGCCAGCAGCTTAGACACTAGCGGTAAACAGTTCTTC | CASSLDTSGKQFF
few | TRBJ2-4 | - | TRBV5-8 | TGTGCCAGCAGCTCGGACACCCGCGGAAACATTCAGTACTTC | CASSSDTRGNIQYF
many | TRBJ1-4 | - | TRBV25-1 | TGTGCCAGCAGTGATTTGGGGTCTAATGAAAAACTGTTTTTT | CASSDLGSNEKLFF
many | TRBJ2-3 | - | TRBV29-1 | TGCAGCGTTGAAAGGTCCGGGTATGTCCCTAGCACAGATACGCAGTATTTT | CSVERSGYVPSTDTQYF
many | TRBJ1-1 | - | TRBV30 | TGTGCCTGGAGTGTACTGGGCACTGAAGCTTTCTTT | CAWSVLGTEAFF
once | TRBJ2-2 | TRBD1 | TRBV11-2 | TGTGCCAGCAGCTCGAGTCGGGGACAGGGGGCTAGAGGCGGGGAGCTGTTTTTT | CASSSSRGQGARGGELFF